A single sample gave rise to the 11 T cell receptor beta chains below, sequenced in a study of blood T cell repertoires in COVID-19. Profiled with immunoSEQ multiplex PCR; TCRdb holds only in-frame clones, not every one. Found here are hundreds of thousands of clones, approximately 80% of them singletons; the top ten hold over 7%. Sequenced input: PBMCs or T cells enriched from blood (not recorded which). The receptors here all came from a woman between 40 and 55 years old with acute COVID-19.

The CDR3 DNA reads as TGCGCCAGCAGTCCTCTGGTCCTGGAGTATAATTCACCCCTCCACTTT. Its translation: CASSPLVLEYNSPLHF. The rearrangement joins TRBV10-2 to TRBJ1-6; D is uncertain. V dropped 5 bases and J dropped 4 bases, with 15 bases sitting between them. Germline CDR1 and CDR2: WSHSY and SAAADI. The CDR3 is made up of 16 amino acids.

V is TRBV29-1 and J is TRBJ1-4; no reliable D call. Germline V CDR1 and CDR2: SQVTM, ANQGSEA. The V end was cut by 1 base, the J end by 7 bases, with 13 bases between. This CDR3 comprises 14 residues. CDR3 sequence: CSVEGGEGGEKLFF. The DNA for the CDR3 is TGCAGCGTTGAAGGAGGCGAGGGAGGTGAAAAACTGTTTTTT. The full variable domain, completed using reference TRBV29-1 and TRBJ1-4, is SAVISQKPSRDICQRGTSLTIQCQVDSQVTMMFWYRQQPGQSLTLIATANQGSEATYESGFVIDKFPISRPNLTFSTLTVSNMSPEDSSIYLCSVEGGEGGEKLFFGSGTQLSVL.

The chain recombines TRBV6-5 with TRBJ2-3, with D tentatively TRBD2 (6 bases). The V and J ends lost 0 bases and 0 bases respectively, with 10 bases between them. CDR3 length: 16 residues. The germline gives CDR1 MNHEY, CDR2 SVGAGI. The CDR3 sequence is CASSYSLGGSTDTQYF. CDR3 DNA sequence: TGTGCCAGCAGTTACTCTCTGGGGGGTAGCACAGATACGCAGTATTTT.

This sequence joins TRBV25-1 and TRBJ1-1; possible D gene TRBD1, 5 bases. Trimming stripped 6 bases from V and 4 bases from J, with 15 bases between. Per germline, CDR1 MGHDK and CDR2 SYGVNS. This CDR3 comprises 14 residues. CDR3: CASSQEVGGTEAFF. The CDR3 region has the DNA TGTGCCAGCAGCCAGGAGGTGGGGGGCACTGAAGCTTTCTTT.

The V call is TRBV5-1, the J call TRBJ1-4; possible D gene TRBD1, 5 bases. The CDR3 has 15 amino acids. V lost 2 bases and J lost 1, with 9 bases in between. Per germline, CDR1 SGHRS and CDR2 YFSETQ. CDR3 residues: CASSLQEGTNEKLFF. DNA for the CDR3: TGCGCCAGCAGCTTACAGGAGGGAACTAATGAAAAACTGTTTTTT.

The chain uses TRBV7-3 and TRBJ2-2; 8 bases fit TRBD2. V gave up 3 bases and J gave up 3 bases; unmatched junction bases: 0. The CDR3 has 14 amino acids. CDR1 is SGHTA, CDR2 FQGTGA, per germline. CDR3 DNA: TGTGCCAGCAGCTTTAGCGGGGACACCGGGGAGCTGTTTTTT. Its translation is CASSFSGDTGELFF.

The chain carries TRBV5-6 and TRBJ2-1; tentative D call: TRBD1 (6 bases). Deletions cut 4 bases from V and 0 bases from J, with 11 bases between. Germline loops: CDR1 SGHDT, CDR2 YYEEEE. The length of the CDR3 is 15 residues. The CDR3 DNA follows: TGTGCCAGCAGCCCTGGACAGAGCTCCTACAATGAGCAGTTCTTC. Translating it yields CASSPGQSSYNEQFF.

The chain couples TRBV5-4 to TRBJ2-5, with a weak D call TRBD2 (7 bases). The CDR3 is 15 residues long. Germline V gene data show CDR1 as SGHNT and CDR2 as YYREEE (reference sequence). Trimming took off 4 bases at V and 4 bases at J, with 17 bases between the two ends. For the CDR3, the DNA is TGTGCCAGCAGCCTAAATTGGGGGGGGCGAGAGACCCAGTACTTC. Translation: CASSLNWGGRETQYF.

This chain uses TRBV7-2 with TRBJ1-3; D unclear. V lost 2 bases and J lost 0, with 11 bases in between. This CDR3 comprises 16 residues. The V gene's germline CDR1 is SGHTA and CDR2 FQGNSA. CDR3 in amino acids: CASSLYREASGNTIYF. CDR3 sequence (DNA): TGTGCCAGCAGCTTATATCGGGAGGCCTCTGGAAACACCATATATTTT.

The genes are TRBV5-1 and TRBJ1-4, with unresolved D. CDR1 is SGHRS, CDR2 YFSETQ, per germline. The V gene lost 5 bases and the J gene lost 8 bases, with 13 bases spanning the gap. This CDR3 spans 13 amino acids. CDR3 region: CASRFSIFEKLFF. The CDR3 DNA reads TGCGCCAGCAGGTTCAGTATTTTCGAAAAACTGTTTTTT.

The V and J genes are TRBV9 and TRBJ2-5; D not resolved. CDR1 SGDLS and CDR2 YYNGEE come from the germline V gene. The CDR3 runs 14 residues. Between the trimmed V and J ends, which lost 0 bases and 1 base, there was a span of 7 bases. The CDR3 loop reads CASSVGQIQETQYF. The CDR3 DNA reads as TGTGCCAGCAGCGTAGGGCAGATCCAAGAGACCCAGTACTTC.